This T cell receptor (beta chain) is drawn from a study of CD8 T cells in Susac syndrome. After extraction with the RNeasy kit, roughly 0.45 to 1 ug of the RNA was reverse transcribed using random hexamers. TCRdb re-called the immunoSEQ multiplex PCR reads with MiXCR, one entry per CDR3 protein. The data contain over 120,000 distinct CDR3 sequences, approximately 95% of them singletons. The CDR3 runs 11 residues. V lost 7 bases, J lost 8 bases, and 9 bases lay in between. The sequenced sample was CD4+ T cells from PBMCs. This chain connects TRBV12-3 or TRBV12-4 to TRBJ2-1, with D uncertain. The receptor comes from a human donor in good health. The CDR3 bases are TGTGCCAGCACGTTAGGCCATGAGCAGTTCTTC. This codes for CASTLGHEQFF.